A selection of T cell receptor beta chains follows, all from one sample in a study of Ad26.COV2.S vaccination and SARS-CoV-2 variants. TCRdb's table, derived via immunoSEQ multiplex PCR, lists solely in-frame clones and lacks some. The sample has hundreds of thousands of clones, 88% seen once. The sequences come from peripheral blood, collected in a trial of Ad26.COV2.S vaccine versus placebo. The receptor set was obtained from a person between 18 and 65 years old who received the Ad26.COV2.S COVID-19 vaccine or a placebo. Both conserved end residues are part of each CDR3. Fields, in order: clone size, D gene, V gene, J gene, CDR3 protein, CDR3 DNA. The D gene is left open where the match is weak. Clone size is shown for a subset of rows, as once, few, many or a class of expanded clone.

>-|TRBD2|TRBV27|TRBJ2-2
CASSLSSGRVGELFF
TGTGCCAGCAGTTTATCCAGCGGGAGAGTCGGGGAGCTGTTTTTT
>few|TRBD1|TRBV3-1/TRBV3-2|TRBJ1-5
CASSPTGGGQPQHF
TGTGCCAGCAGCCCTACAGGGGGCGGTCAGCCCCAGCATTTT
>-|-|TRBV5-4|TRBJ1-4
CASSLDQGRNEKLFF
TGTGCCAGCAGCTTGGATCAGGGGAGAAATGAAAAACTGTTTTTT
>-|TRBD1|TRBV28|TRBJ2-7
CASRRDSVTYEQYF
TGTGCCAGCAGAAGGGACAGCGTGACCTACGAGCAGTACTTC
>medium-sized|-|TRBV28|TRBJ1-2
CASTTQAYGYTF
TGTGCCAGCACCACCCAGGCCTATGGCTACACCTTC
>-|-|TRBV18|TRBJ1-3
CASSPRDGQGGNTIYF
TGTGCCAGCTCACCACGTGACGGGCAAGGTGGAAACACCATATATTTT
>-|TRBD1|TRBV11-2|TRBJ2-3
CASSLSFPGQGFRDTQYF
TGTGCCAGCAGTCTCAGTTTCCCGGGACAGGGGTTTAGGGATACGCAGTATTTT
>-|TRBD2|TRBV5-1|TRBJ2-1
CASSLQTSGASNEQFF
TGCGCCAGCAGCTTACAGACTAGCGGAGCCTCCAATGAGCAGTTCTTC
>-|-|TRBV6-5|TRBJ1-1
CASSVRREAFF
TGTGCCAGCAGCGTCAGGCGGGAGGCTTTCTTT
>-|-|TRBV14|TRBJ1-2
CASSQVIGERGIYGYTF
TGTGCCAGCAGCCAAGTGATAGGGGAGAGGGGAATCTATGGCTACACCTTC
>-|-|TRBV19|TRBJ1-4
CASSITGQNEKLFF
TGTGCCAGTAGTATAACAGGGCAGAATGAAAAACTGTTTTTT
>-|TRBD1|TRBV6-5|TRBJ1-5
CASSYRGGSGNQPQHF
TGTGCCAGCAGTTACCGAGGGGGCTCCGGCAATCAGCCCCAGCATTTT
>-|TRBD1|TRBV7-9|TRBJ1-5
CASSQGGNQPQHF
TGTGCCAGCAGCCAGGGGGGCAATCAGCCCCAGCATTTT